This T cell receptor (beta chain) originates from a study of beta chain features in type 1 diabetes. Study context: There was similarity between patients and healthy donors in age, gender and cell yields.

Whole-study findings and limits: TCRB CDR3s from Type 1 diabetes patients were moderately but significantly shorter in all four CD4+ subsets.

A note on this clone: The antigen remains undetermined.

The CDR3 extends over 15 amino acids. Germline V lookup: CDR1 SGHAT, CDR2 FQNNGV. V was shortened by 4 bases and J by 3 bases, with 16 bases between the two germline ends. The entirety of the isolated RNA underwent reverse transcription, so expressed TCRB transcripts were sequenced. Each sample of naive, central memory or regulatory T cells had, on average, about 3.57 million reads. Generated by immunoSEQ multiplex PCR, the TCRdb table keeps only in-frame clones and is missing some. The profile shows around 9,600 clones, about four fifths of them singletons. This sequence originates from a woman between 18 and 29 years old in good health. This rearrangement joins TRBV11-2 to TRBJ2-7; weak D call: TRBD1 (6 bases). The sequencing sample was made of Tregs from blood. The CDR3 reads CASSSGQRTFYEQYF. The CDR3 nucleotides are TGTGCCAGCAGCTCCGGACAGAGAACTTTCTACGAGCAGTACTTC. Full variable domain (remainder filled in from reference TRBV11-2 and TRBJ2-7): EAGVAQSPRYKIIEKRQSVAFWCNPISGHATLYWYQQILGQGPKLLIQFQNNGVVDDSQLPKDRFSAERLKGVDSTLKIQPAKLEDSAVYLCASSSGQRTFYEQYFGPGTRLTVT.